This T cell receptor (beta chain) was identified during a study of cytomegalovirus exposure and HLA in healthy donors. General study points: The later analysis indicated that the majority of CMV-associated TCR beta chains appeared HLA-restricted. Analyses of presence and absence presupposed an approximately uniform sequencing depth across donors.

The CDR3 spans 16 residues. With V trimmed by 3 bases and J by 7 bases, 12 bases remained unmatched. Germline CDR1 is LNHNV and CDR2 is YYDKDF (reference sequence). The PCR had 60 Vbeta and 13 Jbeta primers. Authors' processing steps: In a later analysis, some 11 million of about 80 million unique beta chains occurred in at least two donors. The data were produced by immunoSEQ multiplex PCR, yet TCRdb's version contains in-frame clones alone and is incomplete. V and J calls and clone size follow that table, whereas D and trimming were derived from the DNA. The data contain about 190,000 clones, roughly 75% of them singletons. Regarding this clone: What it recognizes is unknown.

V is TRBV15 and J is TRBJ2-1, with 7 bases identical to TRBD1. The TCR originated in a man aged 30 to 45 in good health and CMV-seropositive. The sample was PBMCs. The CDR3 sequence is CATSSKGGGVGNEQFF. The CDR3 DNA is TGTGCCACCAGCAGTAAAGGGGGCGGAGTGGGGAATGAGCAGTTCTTC.